This TCR beta chain was observed in a study of beta chain features in type 1 diabetes. Overall study context: There was similarity between patients and healthy donors in age, gender and cell yields. Study-wide results and caveats: Among patients with Type 1 diabetes, TCRB CDR3s were moderately but significantly shorter in every one of the four CD4+ subsets.

About this clone: Its cognate antigen is unknown.

All of the isolated RNA was reverse transcribed, so expressed TCRB transcripts were sequenced. Regulatory, naive and central memory T cell samples averaged approximately 3.3 million reads. Some clones are missing from TCRdb's copy, which holds only in-frame ones; the method was immunoSEQ multiplex PCR. The top ten clones hold around 0.012% of a sample with under 300,000 clones, approximately 25% of them seen once. There are 13 residues in the CDR3. Trimming took 3 bases from V and 8 from J, leaving 13 bases between them. Germline V CDR1 and CDR2: MDHEN, SYDVKM. The sequenced sample was naive CD4+ T cells from blood. The source of this sequence is a woman between 25 and 40 years old with type 1 diabetes. The V call is TRBV28, the J call TRBJ1-2, with no clear D. The CDR3 nucleotides are TGTGCCAGCAGTTTCCCGACTACCAGAGGCTACACCTTC. The encoded protein is CASSFPTTRGYTF.